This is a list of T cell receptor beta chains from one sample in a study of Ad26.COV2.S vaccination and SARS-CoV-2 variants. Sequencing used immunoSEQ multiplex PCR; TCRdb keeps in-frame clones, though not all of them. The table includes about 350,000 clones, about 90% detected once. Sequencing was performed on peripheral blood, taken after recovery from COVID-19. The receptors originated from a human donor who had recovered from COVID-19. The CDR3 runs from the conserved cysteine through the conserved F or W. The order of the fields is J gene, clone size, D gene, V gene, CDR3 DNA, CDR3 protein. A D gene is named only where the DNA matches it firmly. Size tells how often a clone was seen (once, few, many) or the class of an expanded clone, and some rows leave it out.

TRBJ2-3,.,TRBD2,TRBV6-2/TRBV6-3,TGTGCCAGCAGTTACTCGGGGCTAGCGGTCGGGGATACGCAGTATTTT,CASSYSGLAVGDTQYF
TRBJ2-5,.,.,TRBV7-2,TGTGCCAGCAGCTTCAGAGTCTTGCTAGGGGAGACCCAGTACTTC,CASSFRVLLGETQYF
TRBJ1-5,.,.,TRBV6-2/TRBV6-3,TGTGCCAGCAGATACCGCCTGGGTCAGCCCCAGCATTTT,CASRYRLGQPQHF
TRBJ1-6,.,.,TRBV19,TGTGCCAGTTGGGACCGGAGCTCCTATAATTCACCCCTCCACTTT,CASWDRSSYNSPLHF
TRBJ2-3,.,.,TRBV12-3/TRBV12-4,TGTGCCAGCAGTTTGCTCAGCACAGATACGCAGTATTTT,CASSLLSTDTQYF
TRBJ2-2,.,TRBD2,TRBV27,TGTGCCAGCAGTTTATACGGGCGGGGGGCGAACACCGGGGAGCTGTTTTTT,CASSLYGRGANTGELFF
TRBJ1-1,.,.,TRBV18,TGTGCCAGCTCACCAAGTGAGGGACTAGGAGTCTCTGAAGCTTTCTTT,CASSPSEGLGVSEAFF
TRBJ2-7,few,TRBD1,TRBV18,TGTGCCAGCTCACCCCCCGGGGTAGGACAGGGGGCTCTCGAGCAGTACTTC,CASSPPGVGQGALEQYF
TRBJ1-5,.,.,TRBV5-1,TGCGCCAGCAGCCTCGGGGGGATCAGCAATCAGCCCCAGCATTTT,CASSLGGISNQPQHF
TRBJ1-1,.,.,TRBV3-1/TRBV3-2,TGTGCCAGCAGCCAAGATTCCTTGGGTACAGGGAGGTTGACTGAAGCTTTCTTT,CASSQDSLGTGRLTEAFF
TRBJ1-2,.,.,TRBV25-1,TGTGCCAGCACCGACGGGGGGCGCTTTGGCTACACCTTC,CASTDGGRFGYTF